This TCR beta chain was captured by sequencing in a study of blood T cell repertoires in COVID-19. Clones were sequenced by immunoSEQ multiplex PCR, and TCRdb holds only the in-frame ones, with some missing. The table records about 180,000 clones, around 80% of them present only once. V lost 2 bases, J lost 0 bases, and 7 bases lay in between. Germline CDR1 reads SGHTA; CDR2 reads FQGNSA. The CDR3 sequence is 14 residues long. The sequence was obtained from a woman over 75 with COVID-19, enrolled during active disease. The chain carries TRBV7-2 and TRBJ1-1, with D unclear. The sequencing sample was made of peripheral blood. The CDR3 is CASSLLAVNTEAFF. In DNA form, the CDR3 reads TGTGCCAGCAGCTTACTTGCAGTGAACACTGAAGCTTTCTTT.